These 13 T cell receptor beta chains share one sample of origin, sequenced in a study of cytomegalovirus exposure and HLA in healthy donors. Primers included in the PCR were 60 Vbeta and 13 Jbeta primers. Sequencing was performed with immunoSEQ multiplex PCR; in TCRdb, only in-frame clones are kept and a portion is missing. The table lists tens of thousands of clones, 73% of them singletons. Input material: PBMCs. Receptors were obtained from a woman between 40 and 55 years old in good health and CMV-seropositive.

The J gene is TRBJ1-5, the V gene TRBV7-8; D possibly corresponds to TRBD1 (5 bases). CDR1 and CDR2 (germline): SGHVS, FQNEAQ. CDR3 length: 15 residues. V was clipped by 1 base and J by 6 bases, with 13 bases between them. The CDR3 DNA reads TGTGCCAGCAGCTTAGAGGCAGGGATCGGTCAGCCCCAGCATTTT. Its protein product is CASSLEAGIGQPQHF.

This sequence joins TRBV6-6 and TRBJ2-3; D is perhaps TRBD1 (6 bases). The V end lost 6 bases, the J end lost 2 bases, and 15 bases lay between the germline ends. The CDR3 contains 15 residues. Germline-derived CDR1 and CDR2 are MNHNY and SVGAGI (reference sequence). The DNA of the CDR3 is TGTGCCAGCAGCACCCGGACAGCACACACAGATACGCAGTATTTT. Its translation: CASSTRTAHTDTQYF.

The chain links TRBV7-8 to TRBJ2-3; D gene ambiguous. The V gene's germline CDR1 is SGHVS and CDR2 FQNEAQ. V dropped 7 bases and J dropped 1 base, with 9 bases sitting between them. There are 13 residues in the CDR3. In DNA, the CDR3 is TGTGCCAGCACCCTAGGCCGCACAGATACGCAGTATTTT. Protein: CASTLGRTDTQYF.

This chain links TRBV28 with TRBJ1-5, with TRBD1 identical over 7 bases. In germline, CDR1 is MDHEN, CDR2 SYDVKM. CDR3 length equals 16 residues. V shed 8 bases and J 4 bases; nucleotides not matched to a gene: 14. CDR3 sequence reads: CASGGRGTVINQPQHF. The CDR3 nucleotides are TGTGCCAGCGGGGGTAGGGGGACAGTAATAAATCAGCCCCAGCATTTT.

The genes are TRBV28 and TRBJ1-1; D gene uncertain. V was cut by 5 bases and J by 1 base, with 8 bases left in between. Germline CDR1 reads MDHEN; CDR2 reads SYDVKM. This CDR3 has 13 amino acids. The CDR3 protein is CASSRVTNTEAFF. The CDR3 DNA sequence: TGTGCCAGCAGTCGAGTTACGAACACTGAAGCTTTCTTT.

This clone qualifies as large. The rearrangement links TRBV10-3 to TRBJ2-1; 10 nucleotides align to TRBD1. Germline CDR1 reads ENHRY; CDR2 reads SYGVKD. The CDR3 consists of 16 residues. V gave up 4 bases and J gave up 2 bases; unmatched junction bases: 5. The CDR3 DNA sequence: TGTGCCATCAGTGGAGGACAGGGGGGGACCTACAATGAGCAGTTCTTC. Translating it yields CAISGGQGGTYNEQFF.

The CDR3 spells CASSPSGTQRNEKLFF. In nucleotides, the CDR3 is TGTGCCAGCAGTCCCTCCGGGACACAAAGGAATGAAAAACTGTTTTTT. The genes are TRBV28 and TRBJ1-4, with D tentatively TRBD1 (6 bases). The CDR3 has 16 amino acids. Trimming took 5 bases from V and 5 from J, leaving 18 bases between them. Germline V lookup: CDR1 MDHEN, CDR2 SYDVKM.

The genes are TRBV6-5 and TRBJ2-1; 14 nucleotides align to TRBD2. The J segment lost 10 bases and the V segment lost 4 bases, leaving 9 bases of the junction unmatched. CDR1 is MNHEY and CDR2 is SVGAGI in the germline V gene. This CDR3 has 16 residues. The DNA of the CDR3 is TGTGCCAGCAGTTCCCGGACTAGCGGGAGGCTAATCGAGCAGTTCTTC. It encodes CASSSRTSGRLIEQFF.

This clone has a handful of counts. The chain joins TRBV19 to TRBJ2-6, with 12 nucleotides matching TRBD1. The V gene end was trimmed by 4 bases and the J gene end by 1 base; junction bases not matched to a gene: 11. Germline CDR1 LNHDA, CDR2 SQIVND (reference sequence). CDR3 length: 20 amino acids. The CDR3 loop is CASSNRDRGRIRSGANVLTF. In DNA, the CDR3 is TGTGCCAGTAGTAACCGGGACAGGGGGCGTATACGGTCTGGGGCCAACGTCCTGACTTTC. Drawing the rest from reference TRBV19 and TRBJ2-6, the complete variable domain is DGGITQSPKYLFRKEGQNVTLSCEQNLNHDAMYWYRQDPGQGLRLIYYSQIVNDFQKGDIAEGYSVSREKKESFPLTVTSAQKNPTAFYLCASSNRDRGRIRSGANVLTFGAGSRLTVL.

This chain uses TRBV6-6 with TRBJ2-1; no clear D gene. Germline CDR1 is MNHNY and CDR2 is SVGAGI (reference sequence). V was cut by 0 bases and J by 5 bases, with 5 bases left in between. This CDR3 has 13 amino acids. The CDR3 is CASSYSSDNEQFF. CDR3 sequence (DNA): TGTGCCAGCAGTTACTCGTCGGACAATGAGCAGTTCTTC.

This clone was seen a few times. J is TRBJ2-5 and V is TRBV7-6; 9 bases are shared with TRBD2. In germline, CDR1 is SGHVS, CDR2 FNYEAQ. Trimming cost V 3 bases and J 3 bases; bases outside gene matches: 8. This CDR3 is 16 amino acids long. The chain's CDR3 is CASSFGGLAGKETQYF. In nucleotides, the CDR3 is TGTGCCAGCAGCTTCGGGGGGCTAGCGGGGAAAGAGACCCAGTACTTC.

To note about this clone: The junction shows a germline mismatch at one end, possibly a read error. V and J are TRBV18 and TRBJ2-5, with 7 bases identical to TRBD2. The CDR3 totals 13 residues. The germline CDR1 and CDR2 sequences are KGHSH and LQKENI. CDR3 sequence reads: CASSPIEGGTQYF. The CDR3 coding sequence is TGTGCCAGCTCACCAATTGAGGGAGGGACCCAATACTTC.

This chain joins TRBV6-6 and TRBJ1-1, with D possibly TRBD1 on 5 matching bases. The CDR3 totals 14 residues. Germline-derived CDR1 and CDR2 are MNHNY and SVGAGI (reference sequence). V was shortened by 5 bases and J by 1 base, with 11 bases between the two germline ends. The CDR3 DNA follows: TGTGCCAGCAGTAAAGGAGACAGGAACACTGAAGCTTTCTTT. Protein sequence: CASSKGDRNTEAFF.